One sample yielded the 2 T cell receptor beta chains listed below, sequenced in a study of a mutant IDH1 vaccine in newly diagnosed glioma. Using immunoSEQ multiplex PCR, the repertoire was profiled, and TCRdb retains in-frame clones only, with some absent. The top ten hold approximately 9% of the sample, which has fewer than 75,000 clones, about 88% seen once. Their antigens are not known. Time point given: week 11, during vaccination. With topical imiquimod, each dose of the vaccine consisted of 300 ug of mutant IDH1 20-mer peptide. The specimen comprised PBMCs, sampled from a glioma patient whose treatment included an IDH1 peptide vaccine. These receptors came from a woman aged 45-60 years with glioma.

The V call is TRBV6-6, the J call TRBJ1-4; D gene uncertain. This CDR3 is built from 13 residues. V was trimmed by 4 bases and J by 5 bases, leaving 8 bases between them. The germline gives CDR1 MNHNY, CDR2 SVGAGI (reference sequence). The CDR3 reads CASSFVQNEKLFF. The CDR3 coding sequence is TGTGCCAGCAGTTTTGTTCAGAATGAAAAACTGTTTTTT.

The chain uses TRBV9 and TRBJ2-5, with 8 bases fitting TRBD2. V gave up 0 bases and J gave up 0 bases; unmatched junction bases: 1. The V gene's germline CDR1 is SGDLS and CDR2 YYNGEE. CDR3 length equals 15 residues. The CDR3 DNA reads as TGTGCCAGCAGCGTAGCGGGGGGGAACCAAGAGACCCAGTACTTC. Translated, it gives CASSVAGGNQETQYF.